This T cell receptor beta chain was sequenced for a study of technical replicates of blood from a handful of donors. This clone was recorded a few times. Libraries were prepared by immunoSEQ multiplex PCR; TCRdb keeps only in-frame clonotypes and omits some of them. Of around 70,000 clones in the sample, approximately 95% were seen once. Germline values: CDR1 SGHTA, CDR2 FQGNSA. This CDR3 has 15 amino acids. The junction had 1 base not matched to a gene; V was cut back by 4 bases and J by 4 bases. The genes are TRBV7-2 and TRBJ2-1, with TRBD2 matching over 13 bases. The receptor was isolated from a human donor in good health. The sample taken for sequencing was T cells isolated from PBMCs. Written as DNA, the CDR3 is TGTGCCAGCAGCTCGACTAGCGGGAGGTACAATGAGCAGTTCTTC. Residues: CASSSTSGRYNEQFF.